These T cell receptor beta chains were read from a single sample in a study of shared clonotypes between healthy human individuals. The protocol was immunoSEQ multiplex PCR, while the TCRdb copy is restricted to in-frame clones and leaves out a portion. This table has a few million clones, 92% appearing once. Sequencing was performed on naive CD4+ T cells from PBMCs. The receptors come from a man aged 18 to 30 in good health. Some clones in this sample may be carry-over from other donors' samples. CDR3s include the opening cysteine and the closing phenylalanine or tryptophan. Fields, in order: V gene, D gene, clone size, J gene, CDR3 protein, CDR3 DNA. D genes are given only for firm matches. Where a row states a size, it is once, few, many or the class of an expanded clone; other rows omit it.

v_call: TRBV7-9; d_call: -; clone_size: -; j_call: TRBJ2-1; cdr3_aa: CASSPLPKSSYNEQFF; cdr3_nt: TGTGCCAGCAGCCCCCTTCCAAAAAGCTCCTACAATGAGCAGTTCTTC
v_call: TRBV6-4; d_call: -; clone_size: -; j_call: TRBJ1-3; cdr3_aa: CASSDGGTAIYF; cdr3_nt: TGTGCCAGCAGTGACGGAGGGACCGCCATATATTTT
v_call: TRBV28; d_call: -; clone_size: -; j_call: TRBJ2-7; cdr3_aa: CASSPYRASVREQYF; cdr3_nt: TGTGCCAGCAGTCCATACAGGGCGAGTGTTAGGGAGCAGTACTTC
v_call: TRBV28; d_call: -; clone_size: -; j_call: TRBJ2-1; cdr3_aa: CASTLAQPGRNEQFF; cdr3_nt: TGTGCCAGCACCCTAGCCCAACCGGGACGAAATGAGCAGTTCTTC
v_call: TRBV10-3; d_call: -; clone_size: -; j_call: TRBJ2-5; cdr3_aa: CAISVSGGETQYF; cdr3_nt: TGTGCCATCAGTGTATCCGGCGGAGAGACCCAGTACTTC
v_call: TRBV7-2; d_call: -; clone_size: -; j_call: TRBJ2-3; cdr3_aa: CASSLGSYGQGTQYF; cdr3_nt: TGTGCCAGCAGCTTAGGGTCCTACGGGCAAGGGACGCAGTATTTT
v_call: TRBV6-5; d_call: TRBD1; clone_size: -; j_call: TRBJ2-7; cdr3_aa: CASRMDREGNEQYF; cdr3_nt: TGTGCCAGCAGAATGGACAGGGAAGGGAACGAGCAGTACTTC
v_call: TRBV11-2; d_call: -; clone_size: once; j_call: TRBJ2-7; cdr3_aa: CASSQGIIYEQYF; cdr3_nt: TGTGCCAGCAGCCAGGGTATCATCTACGAGCAGTACTTC
v_call: TRBV27; d_call: -; clone_size: -; j_call: TRBJ1-5; cdr3_aa: CASRERNQPQHF; cdr3_nt: TGTGCCAGCAGGGAGAGGAATCAGCCCCAGCATTTT
v_call: TRBV9; d_call: TRBD1; clone_size: -; j_call: TRBJ2-4; cdr3_aa: CASSVSVGTENIQYF; cdr3_nt: TGTGCCAGCAGCGTATCGGTCGGGACAGAAAACATTCAGTACTTC
v_call: TRBV28; d_call: -; clone_size: -; j_call: TRBJ2-7; cdr3_aa: CASSFREGPSYEQYF; cdr3_nt: TGTGCCAGCAGTTTCCGTGAGGGGCCCTCCTACGAGCAGTACTTC
v_call: TRBV5-1; d_call: -; clone_size: -; j_call: TRBJ1-1; cdr3_aa: CASSLQENTEAFF; cdr3_nt: TGCGCCAGCAGCTTACAGGAAAACACTGAAGCTTTCTTT
v_call: TRBV28; d_call: TRBD1; clone_size: once; j_call: TRBJ2-5; cdr3_aa: CASSSTGGDGETQYF; cdr3_nt: TGTGCCAGCAGCTCAACAGGGGGCGATGGGGAGACCCAGTACTTC
v_call: TRBV5-4; d_call: -; clone_size: -; j_call: TRBJ2-2; cdr3_aa: CASSLIGRADTGELFF; cdr3_nt: TGTGCCAGCAGCTTGATCGGCAGGGCTGACACCGGGGAGCTGTTTTTT
v_call: TRBV7-8; d_call: -; clone_size: -; j_call: TRBJ2-7; cdr3_aa: CASSASRPYEQYF; cdr3_nt: TGTGCCAGCAGCGCCTCTCGCCCCTACGAGCAGTACTTC
v_call: TRBV5-1; d_call: -; clone_size: -; j_call: TRBJ2-3; cdr3_aa: CASSLFLAPEVDTQYF; cdr3_nt: TGCGCCAGCAGCTTGTTTCTAGCCCCAGAGGTAGATACGCAGTATTTT
v_call: TRBV9; d_call: TRBD1; clone_size: -; j_call: TRBJ2-7; cdr3_aa: CASSVGQANYEQYF; cdr3_nt: TGTGCCAGCAGCGTCGGACAGGCGAACTACGAGCAGTACTTC
v_call: TRBV11-3; d_call: -; clone_size: -; j_call: TRBJ1-1; cdr3_aa: CASSRDTNTEAFF; cdr3_nt: TGTGCCAGCAGCCGGGACACGAACACTGAAGCTTTCTTT
v_call: TRBV7-6; d_call: TRBD2; clone_size: -; j_call: TRBJ2-5; cdr3_aa: CASTSLGLAGGSQYF; cdr3_nt: TGTGCCAGCACGTCTTTGGGACTAGCGGGAGGGTCGCAGTACTTC
v_call: TRBV7-3; d_call: -; clone_size: -; j_call: TRBJ2-3; cdr3_aa: CASSPLRWGSDTQYF; cdr3_nt: TGTGCCAGCAGCCCACTGCGCTGGGGGTCAGATACGCAGTATTTT
v_call: TRBV6-5; d_call: -; clone_size: -; j_call: TRBJ1-5; cdr3_aa: CASSYSNGARWPQHF; cdr3_nt: TGTGCCAGCAGTTACTCGAATGGGGCCAGATGGCCCCAGCATTTT
v_call: TRBV6-5; d_call: -; clone_size: -; j_call: TRBJ1-2; cdr3_aa: CASSYLAGSTNYGYTF; cdr3_nt: TGTGCCAGCAGTTACCTTGCAGGTTCCACTAACTATGGCTACACCTTC
v_call: TRBV18; d_call: -; clone_size: -; j_call: TRBJ2-7; cdr3_aa: CASSPVHFTVEQYF; cdr3_nt: TGTGCCAGCTCACCAGTACACTTTACGGTCGAGCAGTACTTC
v_call: TRBV2; d_call: -; clone_size: -; j_call: TRBJ2-3; cdr3_aa: CASSDSSVTDTQYF; cdr3_nt: TGTGCCAGCAGTGATTCCAGTGTAACAGATACGCAGTATTTT
v_call: TRBV27; d_call: TRBD1; clone_size: -; j_call: TRBJ2-1; cdr3_aa: CASSFRPGGYNEQFF; cdr3_nt: TGTGCCAGCAGTTTCAGGCCAGGGGGCTATAATGAGCAGTTCTTC
v_call: TRBV7-9; d_call: -; clone_size: -; j_call: TRBJ2-5; cdr3_aa: CASSNPGLQGETQYF; cdr3_nt: TGTGCCAGCAGCAACCCAGGGCTCCAGGGAGAGACCCAGTACTTC
v_call: TRBV7-8; d_call: TRBD1; clone_size: -; j_call: TRBJ2-7; cdr3_aa: CASSLGDSSSYEQYF; cdr3_nt: TGTGCCAGCAGCTTAGGGGACAGCAGCTCCTACGAGCAGTACTTC
v_call: TRBV27; d_call: TRBD2; clone_size: -; j_call: TRBJ2-7; cdr3_aa: CASSLRLAGGPFHYEQYF; cdr3_nt: TGTGCCAGCAGTTTACGGCTAGCGGGAGGCCCTTTCCACTACGAGCAGTACTTC
v_call: TRBV5-8; d_call: TRBD2; clone_size: -; j_call: TRBJ2-3; cdr3_aa: CASSPGSTSGNTDTQYF; cdr3_nt: TGTGCCAGCAGCCCCGGTTCAACTAGCGGGAACACAGATACGCAGTATTTT
v_call: TRBV25-1; d_call: TRBD1; clone_size: -; j_call: TRBJ1-4; cdr3_aa: CASSEGGRGHPNEKLFF; cdr3_nt: TGTGCCAGCAGTGAAGGAGGCAGGGGGCATCCTAATGAAAAACTGTTTTTT
v_call: TRBV7-9; d_call: TRBD1; clone_size: -; j_call: TRBJ1-2; cdr3_aa: CASSPMTGDDGYTF; cdr3_nt: TGTGCCAGCAGCCCGATGACAGGGGACGATGGCTACACCTTC
v_call: TRBV5-6; d_call: -; clone_size: once; j_call: TRBJ2-1; cdr3_aa: CASSLETGGSDEQFF; cdr3_nt: TGTGCCAGCAGCTTGGAAACCGGGGGAAGCGATGAGCAGTTCTTC
v_call: TRBV18; d_call: -; clone_size: few; j_call: TRBJ1-1; cdr3_aa: CASSPHLNTEAFF; cdr3_nt: TGTGCCAGCTCTCCACACCTTAACACTGAAGCTTTCTTT
v_call: TRBV11-3; d_call: -; clone_size: -; j_call: TRBJ1-3; cdr3_aa: CASSPGISGTTIYF; cdr3_nt: TGTGCCAGCAGCCCGGGAATCTCTGGAACCACCATATATTTT
v_call: TRBV5-1; d_call: -; clone_size: -; j_call: TRBJ1-1; cdr3_aa: CASSSEGLNTEAFF; cdr3_nt: TGCGCCAGCAGCTCGGAGGGGTTGAACACTGAAGCTTTCTTT
v_call: TRBV19; d_call: TRBD1; clone_size: -; j_call: TRBJ2-5; cdr3_aa: CASSIARTGMETQYF; cdr3_nt: TGTGCCAGTAGTATCGCTCGGACAGGGATGGAGACCCAGTACTTC
v_call: TRBV30; d_call: -; clone_size: -; j_call: TRBJ1-5; cdr3_aa: CAWSATGRGAYQPQHF; cdr3_nt: TGTGCCTGGAGTGCGACGGGGCGAGGGGCCTATCAGCCCCAGCATTTT
v_call: TRBV7-9; d_call: -; clone_size: -; j_call: TRBJ1-2; cdr3_aa: CASSNGPSYGYTF; cdr3_nt: TGTGCCAGCAGCAACGGGCCGTCCTATGGCTACACCTTC
v_call: TRBV10-3; d_call: -; clone_size: -; j_call: TRBJ2-7; cdr3_aa: CAISESSGSYEQYF; cdr3_nt: TGTGCCATCAGTGAGTCTTCGGGCTCCTACGAGCAGTACTTC
v_call: TRBV28; d_call: -; clone_size: -; j_call: TRBJ2-2; cdr3_aa: CASSLSAPGQVIGELFF; cdr3_nt: TGTGCCAGCAGTTTATCCGCTCCCGGTCAGGTCATCGGGGAGCTGTTTTTT
v_call: TRBV7-8; d_call: TRBD2; clone_size: -; j_call: TRBJ2-1; cdr3_aa: CASSLVEAGERFF; cdr3_nt: TGTGCCAGCAGCTTAGTGGAAGCGGGAGAACGTTTCTTC
v_call: TRBV25-1; d_call: -; clone_size: -; j_call: TRBJ1-3; cdr3_aa: CASSPQGGSGNTIYF; cdr3_nt: TGTGCCAGCAGCCCTCAGGGTGGCTCTGGAAACACCATATATTTT
v_call: TRBV5-6; d_call: -; clone_size: -; j_call: TRBJ1-4; cdr3_aa: CASSRGKDNEKLFF; cdr3_nt: TGTGCCAGCAGCCGGGGGAAGGACAATGAAAAACTGTTTTTT
v_call: TRBV5-1; d_call: TRBD2; clone_size: -; j_call: TRBJ2-2; cdr3_aa: CASSQRTSGGSTGELFF; cdr3_nt: TGCGCCAGCAGCCAGCGGACTAGCGGGGGTAGCACCGGGGAGCTGTTTTTT
v_call: TRBV18; d_call: -; clone_size: -; j_call: TRBJ2-1; cdr3_aa: CASSPLDVGEQFF; cdr3_nt: TGTGCCAGCTCACCACTCGACGTTGGTGAGCAGTTCTTC